This TCR beta chain was captured in a study of identical twins. This clonotype showed up just a few times. TCRdb redid the calling of the 5' RACE reads with MiXCR, one entry per CDR3 protein. The sample includes approximately 190,000 distinct CDR3 sequences, around 15% seen only once; the top ten take 40% to 45%. The CDR3 runs 14 residues. V lost 4 bases to trimming and J lost 0 bases, with 7 bases between them. Germline CDR1 reads SNHLY; CDR2 reads FYNNEI. The sample also formed part of further work on T cells expressing NK-cell markers.

This chain connects TRBV2 to TRBJ2-1; no clear D. This sequence originates from a woman aged 18-30 years in good health. Sequencing used CD8+ T cells sorted from blood. CDR3 region: CASSVVSSYNEQFF. The CDR3 DNA reads as TGTGCCAGCAGTGTCGTCAGCTCCTACAATGAGCAGTTCTTC.